This TCR beta chain was sequenced during a study of T cell responses to AZD1222 COVID-19 vaccine. About the research overall: Second doses that came at about 4 or about 12 weeks were put together.

Study-level results: Baseline testing showed seropositivity in only a handful of AZD1222 recipients. The study found Spike-specific TCR breadth and depth rose after two AZD1222 doses.

Note on this clone: Its antigen is as yet unknown.

Assay: immunoSEQ multiplex PCR; the TCRdb copy retains only in-frame clones and omits some. Here the sample spans around 140,000 clones, 80% to 95% being singletons. The CDR3 spans 15 residues. V lost 3 bases, J lost 2 bases, and 5 bases stayed unmatched. Germline CDR1 MDHEN, CDR2 SYDVKM. Sequencing used peripheral blood, obtained on day 0 of AZD1222 vaccination. The TCR comes from an adult in good health. This chain connects TRBV28 to TRBJ2-7, with 9 bases that match TRBD1. CDR3: CASSFLTGGTYEQYF. CDR3 DNA: TGTGCCAGCAGTTTCCTGACAGGGGGGACCTACGAGCAGTACTTC.